The 10 T cell receptor beta chains presented below share a single source sample, sequenced in a study of T cell responses to AZD1222 COVID-19 vaccine. The assay was immunoSEQ multiplex PCR, and TCRdb's table has in-frame clones only and misses some. The table shows fewer than 45,000 clones, with about 89% occurring only once. Sequences were derived from peripheral blood, sampled on day 0 of AZD1222 vaccination. These receptors were taken from an adult in good health.

The chain is built from TRBV6-5 and TRBJ1-2; D gene ambiguous. This CDR3 has 13 residues. V lost 7 bases and J lost 5, with 14 bases in between. Looked up from germline, CDR1 is MNHEY and CDR2 is SVGAGI. CDR3 protein: CASISSGKYGYTF. The CDR3 DNA follows: TGTGCCAGCATTTCCAGCGGGAAATATGGCTACACCTTC.

This clone was recorded only once. The chain combines TRBV19 with TRBJ2-3; 7 bases are a match to TRBD1. The CDR3 is 17 residues long. V trimming: 4 bases; J trimming: 3 bases; junction bases outside the gene matches: 13. Germline V gene lookup returns CDR1 LNHDA and CDR2 SQIVND (reference sequence). The CDR3: CASSSGRGRGITDTQYF. In DNA form, the CDR3 reads TGTGCCAGTAGTAGCGGACGGGGCAGGGGGATAACAGATACGCAGTATTTT. The complete variable domain, with remaining parts taken from reference TRBV19 and TRBJ2-3, reads DGGITQSPKYLFRKEGQNVTLSCEQNLNHDAMYWYRQDPGQGLRLIYYSQIVNDFQKGDIAEGYSVSREKKESFPLTVTSAQKNPTAFYLCASSSGRGRGITDTQYFGPGTRLTVL.

The chain uses TRBV28 and TRBJ1-4; 7 nucleotides match TRBD1. From germline, CDR1 is MDHEN and CDR2 SYDVKM. The CDR3 totals 15 residues. V gave up 1 base and J gave up 6 bases; unmatched junction bases: 5. CDR3 nucleotide sequence: TGTGCCAGCAGTTTATTAACCGGGACAGATGAAAAACTGTTTTTT. Residues: CASSLLTGTDEKLFF. The variable domain in full, completed from reference TRBV28 and TRBJ1-4, reads DVKVTQSSRYLVKRTGEKVFLECVQDMDHENMFWYRQDPGLGLRLIYFSYDVKMKEKGDIPEGYSVSREKKERFSLILESASTNQTSMYLCASSLLTGTDEKLFFGSGTQLSVL.

The chain joins TRBV4-1 to TRBJ2-1, with 11 bases matching TRBD2. From germline, CDR1 is MGHRA and CDR2 YSYEKL. CDR3 length: 16 amino acids. V shed 0 bases, J shed 2 bases, and the junction held 0 bases outside the gene matches. The DNA for the CDR3 is TGCGCCAGCAGCCAAGAGGGACTAGCGGCCTACAATGAGCAGTTCTTC. This codes for CASSQEGLAAYNEQFF.

The chain uses TRBV11-2 and TRBJ2-7; no reliable D call. This CDR3 spans 13 amino acids. CDR1 is SGHAT and CDR2 is FQNNGV in the germline V gene. Trimming took 1 base from V and 7 from J, leaving 11 bases between them. This chain's CDR3 is CASSLAPGSEQYF. Here the CDR3 DNA reads TGTGCCAGCAGCTTAGCACCGGGCTCTGAGCAGTACTTC.

V is TRBV27 and J is TRBJ1-2; D possibly corresponds to TRBD1 (5 bases). The CDR3 consists of 13 residues. V was clipped by 3 bases and J by 4 bases, with 9 bases between them. In germline, CDR1 is MNHEY, CDR2 SMNVEV (reference sequence). CDR3 nucleotide sequence: TGTGCCAGCAGTTTGGGGCTGGGCTATGGCTACACCTTC. Its protein is CASSLGLGYGYTF.

This clone occurred once. This chain connects TRBV7-2 to TRBJ2-2, with a tentative D call TRBD1 (6 bases). The V and J ends lost 5 bases and 6 bases respectively, with 22 bases between them. CDR3 length equals 17 residues. From germline, CDR1 is SGHTA and CDR2 FQGNSA. In nucleotides, the CDR3 is TGTGCCAGCAGCCAGGGGCTAGTGGGTGGTAGGTCCGGGGAGCTGTTTTTT. It encodes CASSQGLVGGRSGELFF.

The genes are TRBV19 and TRBJ2-3, with 8 bases that match TRBD2. From germline, CDR1 is LNHDA and CDR2 SQIVND (reference sequence). The CDR3 contains 15 residues. With V trimmed by 5 bases and J by 1 base, 5 bases remained unmatched. The CDR3 spells CASSPTSAGTDTQYF. The DNA of the CDR3 is TGTGCCAGTAGTCCGACTAGCGCGGGCACAGATACGCAGTATTTT. The variable domain in full, with the rest retrieved from reference TRBV19 and TRBJ2-3, is DGGITQSPKYLFRKEGQNVTLSCEQNLNHDAMYWYRQDPGQGLRLIYYSQIVNDFQKGDIAEGYSVSREKKESFPLTVTSAQKNPTAFYLCASSPTSAGTDTQYFGPGTRLTVL.

This clone was counted between two and nine times. The rearrangement joins TRBV6-4 to TRBJ2-1; 8 positions match TRBD2. This CDR3 contains 15 residues. V was pared by 2 bases and J by 2 bases, with 2 bases of the junction left unmatched. Germline V lookup: CDR1 MRHNA, CDR2 SNTAGT. DNA of the CDR3: TGTGCCAGCAGTGACAAAGCGGGAGCCTACAATGAGCAGTTCTTC. Its protein is CASSDKAGAYNEQFF.

V and J are TRBV19 and TRBJ1-1; D is undetermined. There are 13 residues in the CDR3. Germline CDR1 reads LNHDA; CDR2 reads SQIVND (reference sequence). With 5 bases removed from V and 8 bases from J, the gap between germline ends came to 15 bases. The DNA for the CDR3 is TGTGCCAGTAGTGAGAACGGGCTACCCGAAGCTTTCTTT. Its translation: CASSENGLPEAFF.